These 19 T cell receptor beta chains share one sample of origin, sequenced in a study of PD-L1 blockade in urothelial cancer. Using immunoSEQ multiplex PCR, the repertoire was profiled, and TCRdb retains in-frame clones only, with some absent. This table holds 35,000 to 55,000 clones, more than 75% found once. Sequencing used PBMCs, obtained around atezolizumab (anti-PD-L1) treatment. Receptors were obtained from a man between 65 and 80 years old with urothelial cancer.

The J gene is TRBJ1-2, the V gene TRBV5-1, with D uncertain. CDR3 length: 13 amino acids. V was shortened by 4 bases and J by 3 bases, with 10 bases between the two germline ends. The V gene's germline CDR1 is SGHRS and CDR2 YFSETQ. DNA of the CDR3: TGCGCCAGCAGCCCGGGTAGCGACTATGGCTACACCTTC. Translation gives CASSPGSDYGYTF.

The CDR3 is CASSEKAGEGQMNTEAFF. In DNA form, the CDR3 reads TGCGCCAGCAGTGAGAAAGCAGGGGAGGGCCAGATGAACACTGAAGCTTTCTTT. J is TRBJ1-1 and V is TRBV10-1, with D perhaps matching TRBD1 (6 bases). V was pared by 2 bases and J by 0 bases, with 19 bases between. The CDR3 has 18 amino acids. Germline V lookup: CDR1 WNHNN, CDR2 SYGVQD (reference sequence).

This chain's CDR3 is CASSSPPGQNNEQFF. For the CDR3, the DNA is TGTGCCAGCAGCTCCCCCCCGGGACAGAACAATGAGCAGTTCTTC. This chain links TRBV5-6 with TRBJ2-1, with TRBD1 matching 7 bases. Germline trimming cut 3 bases from V and 5 bases from J; bases unmatched to any gene: 8. From germline, CDR1 is SGHDT and CDR2 YYEEEE. CDR3 length equals 15 residues.

The rearrangement links TRBV27 to TRBJ1-5; weak D call: TRBD1 (5 bases). Trimming pared 5 bases from V and 0 bases from J, leaving 14 bases between. This CDR3 contains 16 residues. Germline V gene data show CDR1 as MNHEY and CDR2 as SMNVEV (reference sequence). The CDR3 loop is CASSLRGGYSNQPQHF. As DNA, the CDR3 is TGTGCCAGCAGTCTAAGGGGAGGGTATAGCAATCAGCCCCAGCATTTT.

This rearrangement joins TRBV2 to TRBJ2-1; tentatively, D is TRBD2 (5 bases). CDR1 is SNHLY, CDR2 FYNNEI, per germline. Trimming took 0 bases from V and 9 from J, leaving 9 bases between them. The CDR3 consists of 13 residues. CDR3 sequence (DNA): TGTGCCAGCAGTGAAGCGCTTCGGGGTGAGCAGTTCTTC. Its protein is CASSEALRGEQFF.

This rearrangement joins TRBV7-8 to TRBJ2-3; D might be TRBD1 (6 bases). From germline, CDR1 is SGHVS and CDR2 FQNEAQ. The CDR3 contains 16 residues. V was shortened by 5 bases and J by 2 bases, with 17 bases between the two germline ends. DNA for the CDR3: TGTGCCAGCAGCCGTCAGGCAGGGGTTTACACAGATACGCAGTATTTT. Translating it yields CASSRQAGVYTDTQYF.

V gene TRBV5-6 combines with J gene TRBJ2-7, with D perhaps TRBD1 (5 bases). V lost 3 bases and J lost 5, with 18 bases in between. The CDR3 is 15 residues long. In germline, CDR1 is SGHDT, CDR2 YYEEEE. The CDR3 region has the DNA TGTGCCAGCAGCTCGTTCGGACAAGGGGCCAACGAGCAGTACTTC. This encodes CASSSFGQGANEQYF.

The chain recombines TRBV29-1 with TRBJ1-2, with no clear D. CDR1 is SQVTM and CDR2 is ANQGSEA in the germline V gene. This CDR3 comprises 12 residues. Trimming cost V 4 bases and J 8 bases, with 14 bases left between them. The chain's CDR3 is CSVVVGVRGYTF. The CDR3 DNA follows: TGCAGCGTTGTCGTCGGAGTTAGGGGCTACACCTTC.

CDR3 region: CATVASGGFQETQYF. CDR3 in DNA: TGTGCCACAGTGGCGAGCGGGGGTTTCCAAGAGACCCAGTACTTC. This chain links TRBV19 with TRBJ2-5; 8 bases line up with TRBD2. Unmatched junction bases numbered 11, after V lost 10 bases and J lost 1 base. CDR1 and CDR2 from the germline V gene are LNHDA and SQIVND (reference sequence). The CDR3 length is 15 residues.

V gene TRBV30 combines with J gene TRBJ1-1; no clear D gene. Between the trimmed V and J ends, which lost 1 base and 0 bases, there was a span of 12 bases. Germline V gene sequence: CDR1 GTSNPN, CDR2 SVGIG (reference sequence). The CDR3 totals 15 residues. This chain's CDR3 is CAWSAFRVLNTEAFF. CDR3 DNA sequence: TGTGCCTGGAGTGCCTTCCGGGTCTTGAACACTGAAGCTTTCTTT. Drawing the rest from reference TRBV30 and TRBJ1-1, the complete variable domain is SQTIHQWPATLVQPVGSPLSLECTVEGTSNPNLYWYRQAAGRGLQLLFYSVGIGQISSEVPQNLSASRPQDRQFILSSKKLLLSDSGFYLCAWSAFRVLNTEAFFGQGTRLTVV.

The V gene is TRBV5-4, the J gene TRBJ1-2; 7 bases are shared with TRBD1. This CDR3 spans 15 amino acids. The germline V gene has CDR1 SGHNT and CDR2 YYREEE (reference sequence). After removal of 4 bases from V and 5 bases from J, the junction contained 11 bases not matched to a gene. The CDR3 DNA sequence: TGTGCCAGCAGCCGTGACAGGGATCTTACTTATGGCTACACCTTC. Translating it yields CASSRDRDLTYGYTF.

The J gene is TRBJ2-7, the V gene TRBV5-1, with 10 bases fitting TRBD1. CDR3 length: 13 residues. V lost 7 bases, J lost 1 base, and 2 bases stayed unmatched. Germline V CDR1 and CDR2: SGHRS, YFSETQ. DNA for the CDR3: TGCGCCAGCGGACAGGGGGTATCCTACGAGCAGTACTTC. Amino acids: CASGQGVSYEQYF.

Written as DNA, the CDR3 is TGTGCCAGCAGCCGATCGGACGGGAACAATGAGCAGTTCTTC. Encoded protein: CASSRSDGNNEQFF. The rearrangement links TRBV7-6 to TRBJ2-1, with D maybe TRBD2 (5 bases). The V end lost 5 bases, the J end lost 5 bases, and 13 bases lay between the germline ends. The CDR3 consists of 14 residues. In germline, CDR1 is SGHVS, CDR2 FNYEAQ.

The chain joins TRBV7-3 to TRBJ2-1; 8 bases are a match to TRBD2. The CDR3 runs to 15 residues. The germline CDR1 and CDR2 sequences are SGHTA and FQGTGA. J gave up 7 bases and V 1 base, and 6 bases lay outside the gene matches. CDR3 bases: TGTGCCAGCAGCTTAAATGGACTAGCTTCGAATGAGCAGTTCTTC. Its protein product is CASSLNGLASNEQFF.

The chain links TRBV5-1 to TRBJ1-5, with a weak D call TRBD1 (6 bases). This CDR3 has 15 amino acids. Germline V gene lookup returns CDR1 SGHRS and CDR2 YFSETQ. Trimming took 2 bases from V and 1 from J, leaving 10 bases between them. The CDR3: CASSFETGSNQPQHF. For the CDR3, the DNA is TGCGCCAGCAGCTTTGAGACAGGCAGCAATCAGCCCCAGCATTTT.

This clone showed up just a few times. The V gene is TRBV7-8, the J gene TRBJ1-5; 7 nucleotides agree with TRBD1. The junction had 5 bases not matched to a gene; V was cut back by 4 bases and J by 5 bases. The germline V gene has CDR1 SGHVS and CDR2 FQNEAQ. This CDR3 contains 14 residues. The CDR3 is CASSSGQRDQPQHF. The CDR3 nucleotides read TGTGCCAGCAGCTCGGGACAGAGGGATCAGCCCCAGCATTTT.

J is TRBJ2-1 and V is TRBV28, with D maybe TRBD1 (6 bases). Trimming took 5 bases from V and 8 from J, leaving 7 bases between them. CDR3 size: 11 residues. The germline V gene has CDR1 MDHEN and CDR2 SYDVKM. The CDR3 loop reads CASSTGYEQFF. CDR3 coding DNA: TGTGCCAGCAGTACAGGGTATGAGCAGTTCTTC.

V usage is TRBV6-5 and J usage is TRBJ2-4; 9 nucleotides align to TRBD1. Per the germline V gene, CDR1 is MNHEY and CDR2 is SVGAGI. V gave up 6 bases and J gave up 15 bases; unmatched junction bases: 12. The CDR3 is 13 amino acids. The CDR3 loop reads CASRGPGTGLRYF. The CDR3 region has the DNA TGTGCCAGCAGGGGACCCGGGACAGGGTTGAGGTACTTC.

The gene calls are TRBV14 and TRBJ1-3; 7 nucleotides align to TRBD1. CDR1 SGHDN and CDR2 FVKESK come from the germline V gene. V lost 0 bases to trimming and J lost 4 bases; unmatched junction nucleotides: 12. The CDR3 spans 18 residues. The CDR3 nucleotides read TGTGCCAGCAGCCAAGATCCCTCCGGACAGGCACGGGGAAACACCATATATTTT. Amino acids: CASSQDPSGQARGNTIYF.